This is a list of T cell receptor beta chains from one sample in a study of PD-L1 blockade in urothelial cancer. Method: immunoSEQ multiplex PCR; TCRdb's copy keeps in-frame clones and lacks some. The sample lists some 110,000 clones; 85% to 95% were seen once. The sequencing used PBMCs, collected around atezolizumab (anti-PD-L1) treatment. The receptors were sampled from a man in his 60s with urothelial cancer. Both conserved end residues are part of each CDR3. The order of the fields is V gene, D gene, CDR3 protein. A D gene is named only where the DNA matches it firmly.

>TRBV30|-
CAWSVQGPYGYTF
>TRBV6-4|TRBD1
CASSDPKDRGDSREGREQYF
>TRBV29-1|TRBD2
CSVRRLAVTYNEQFF
>TRBV6-6|-
CASSSPDTQYF
>TRBV18|TRBD1
CASSKQGTNQPQHF
>TRBV11-3|TRBD2
CASSLDRDGGRDTQYF
>TRBV1|-
CTSSQDRDRGQETQYF
>TRBV5-3|TRBD1
CARRAGGTGGTYEQYF
>TRBV19|TRBD1
CASGIGQVDGYTF
>TRBV6-5|TRBD1
CASSWDRTTYEQYF
>TRBV6-1|TRBD1
CASITGQGADYGYTF
>TRBV7-2|TRBD1
CATPEEGAPTGELFF
>TRBV19|TRBD1
CASSMVWGTENTGELFF
>TRBV7-8|TRBD2
CASSPRLRGTSSETQYF